This T cell receptor beta chain was captured in a study of cytomegalovirus exposure and HLA in healthy donors. Regarding the study as a whole: Being indistinguishable, some V segments were excluded, TRBV6-2 and TRBV6-3 among them.

PCR used 60 Vbeta primers and 13 Jbeta primers. Profiled with immunoSEQ multiplex PCR; TCRdb holds only in-frame clones, not every one. The table lists roughly 200,000 clones, about 80% of them singletons. Note on this clone: Antigen specificity is unknown.

This CDR3 is 14 amino acids long. Trimming removed 4 bases from V and 5 bases from J, with 14 bases in between. Germline V gives CDR1 KGHSH, CDR2 LQKENI. Sequencing used PBMCs. The sequence came from a man aged 35-49 years in good health and CMV-seropositive. The V and J genes are TRBV18 and TRBJ2-5; D is ambiguous. CDR3 sequence: CASSLPSHPETQYF. Written as DNA, the CDR3 is TGTGCCAGCTCACTTCCAAGCCACCCGGAGACCCAGTACTTC.